Here is one T cell receptor (beta chain) with its context. Different DNA sequences within this sample yield the same CDR3. V was shortened by 0 bases and J by 2 bases, with 10 bases between the two germline ends. CDR3 length: 14 amino acids. The germline V gene encodes CDR1 SQVTM and CDR2 ANQGSEA. This entry comes from a study of blood T cell repertoires in COVID-19. Study details: Sources were T cells, B-cell-depleted T cells, or PBMCs; the material itself was cDNA or gDNA.

Enrolled during active infection, Seattle patients were then followed longitudinally. TCRdb's table, derived via immunoSEQ multiplex PCR, lists solely in-frame clones and lacks some. This table holds a few hundred thousand clones, about 90% found once. The chain links TRBV29-1 to TRBJ1-1; the D gene is possibly TRBD1 (5 bases). The sequencing sample was made of peripheral blood. This TCR was sampled from a woman aged 40 to 50 with COVID-19, enrolled during active disease. Here the CDR3 DNA reads TGCAGCGTTGAAGACCGTCAGGGCAACACTGAAGCTTTCTTT. Translation: CSVEDRQGNTEAFF.